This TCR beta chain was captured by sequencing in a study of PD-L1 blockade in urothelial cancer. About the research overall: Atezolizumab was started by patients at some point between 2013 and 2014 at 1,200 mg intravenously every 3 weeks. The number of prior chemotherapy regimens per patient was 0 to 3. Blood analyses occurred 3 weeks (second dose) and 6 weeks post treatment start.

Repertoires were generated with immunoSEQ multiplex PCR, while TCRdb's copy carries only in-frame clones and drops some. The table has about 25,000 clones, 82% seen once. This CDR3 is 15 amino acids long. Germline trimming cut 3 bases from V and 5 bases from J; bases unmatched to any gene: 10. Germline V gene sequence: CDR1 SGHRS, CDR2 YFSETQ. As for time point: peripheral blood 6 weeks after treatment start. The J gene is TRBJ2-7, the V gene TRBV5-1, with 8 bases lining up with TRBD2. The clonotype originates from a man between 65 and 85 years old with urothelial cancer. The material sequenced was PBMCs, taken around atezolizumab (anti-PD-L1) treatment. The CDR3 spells CASSSEAGVHNEQYF. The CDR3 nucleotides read TGCGCCAGCAGCTCGGAAGCGGGAGTTCACAACGAGCAGTACTTC.